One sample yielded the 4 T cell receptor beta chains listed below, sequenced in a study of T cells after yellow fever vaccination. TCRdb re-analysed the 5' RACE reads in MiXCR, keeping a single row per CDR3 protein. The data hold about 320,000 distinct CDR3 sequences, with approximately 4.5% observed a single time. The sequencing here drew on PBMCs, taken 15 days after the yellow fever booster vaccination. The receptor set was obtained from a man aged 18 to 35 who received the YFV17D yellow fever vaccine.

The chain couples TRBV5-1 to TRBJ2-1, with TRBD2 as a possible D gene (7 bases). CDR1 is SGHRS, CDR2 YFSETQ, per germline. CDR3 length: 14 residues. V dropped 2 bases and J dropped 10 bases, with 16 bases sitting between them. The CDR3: CASSFKRGGVEQFF. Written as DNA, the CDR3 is TGCGCCAGCAGCTTCAAAAGGGGGGGGGTGGAGCAGTTCTTC.

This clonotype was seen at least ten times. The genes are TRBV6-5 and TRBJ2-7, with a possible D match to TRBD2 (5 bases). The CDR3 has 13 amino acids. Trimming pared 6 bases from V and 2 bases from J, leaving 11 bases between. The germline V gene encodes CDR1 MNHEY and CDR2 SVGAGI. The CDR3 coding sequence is TGTGCCAGCAGGTTCACCGGGACCTACGAGCAGTACTTC. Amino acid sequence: CASRFTGTYEQYF.

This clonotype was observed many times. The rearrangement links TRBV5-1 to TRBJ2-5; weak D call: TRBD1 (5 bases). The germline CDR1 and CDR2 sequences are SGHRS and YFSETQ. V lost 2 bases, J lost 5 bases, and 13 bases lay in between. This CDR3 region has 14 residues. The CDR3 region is CASSFIGQRETQYF. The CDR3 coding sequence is TGCGCCAGCAGCTTTATAGGACAAAGGGAGACCCAGTACTTC. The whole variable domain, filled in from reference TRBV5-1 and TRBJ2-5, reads KAGVTQTPRYLIKTRGQQVTLSCSPISGHRSVSWYQQTPGQGLQFLFEYFSETQRNKGNFPGRFSGRQFSNSRSEMNVSTLELGDSALYLCASSFIGQRETQYFGPGTRLLVL.

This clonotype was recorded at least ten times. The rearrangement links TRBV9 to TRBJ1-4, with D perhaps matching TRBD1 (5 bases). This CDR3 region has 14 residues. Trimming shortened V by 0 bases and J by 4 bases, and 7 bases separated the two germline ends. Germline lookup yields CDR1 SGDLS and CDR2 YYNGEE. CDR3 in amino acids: CASSVAGGNEKLFF. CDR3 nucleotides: TGTGCCAGCAGCGTAGCGGGGGGTAATGAAAAACTGTTTTTT.